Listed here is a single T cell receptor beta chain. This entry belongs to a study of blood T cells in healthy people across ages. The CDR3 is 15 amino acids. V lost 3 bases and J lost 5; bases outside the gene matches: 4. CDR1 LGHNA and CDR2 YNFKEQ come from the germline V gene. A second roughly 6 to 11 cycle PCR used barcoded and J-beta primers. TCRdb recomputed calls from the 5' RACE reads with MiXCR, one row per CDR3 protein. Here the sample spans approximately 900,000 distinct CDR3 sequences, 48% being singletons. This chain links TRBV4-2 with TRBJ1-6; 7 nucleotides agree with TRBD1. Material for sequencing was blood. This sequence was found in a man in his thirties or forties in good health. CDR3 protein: CASSHLQGDNSPLHF. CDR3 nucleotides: TGTGCCAGCAGCCATCTCCAGGGGGATAATTCACCCCTCCACTTT.